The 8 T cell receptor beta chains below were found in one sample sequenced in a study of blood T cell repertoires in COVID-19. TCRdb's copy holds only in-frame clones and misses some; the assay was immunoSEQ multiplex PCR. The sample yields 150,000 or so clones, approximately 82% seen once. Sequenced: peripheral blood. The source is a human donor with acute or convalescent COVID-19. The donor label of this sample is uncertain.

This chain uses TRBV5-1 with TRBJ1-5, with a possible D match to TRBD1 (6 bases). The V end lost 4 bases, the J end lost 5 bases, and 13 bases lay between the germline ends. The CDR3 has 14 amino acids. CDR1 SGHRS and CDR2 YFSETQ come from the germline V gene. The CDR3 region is CASSLRGRDQPQHF. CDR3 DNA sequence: TGCGCCAGCAGCCTCAGGGGCAGGGATCAGCCCCAGCATTTT.

The CDR3 DNA reads as TGTGCCAGCAGCCAAGCTTTAGGGACAGGGGTTCAGAAGTACTTC. This encodes CASSQALGTGVQKYF. The rearrangement joins TRBV14 to TRBJ2-7; 10 bases align to TRBD1. Per the germline V gene, CDR1 is SGHDN and CDR2 is FVKESK. V was clipped by 1 base and J by 11 bases; unmatched bases: 11. There are 15 residues in the CDR3.

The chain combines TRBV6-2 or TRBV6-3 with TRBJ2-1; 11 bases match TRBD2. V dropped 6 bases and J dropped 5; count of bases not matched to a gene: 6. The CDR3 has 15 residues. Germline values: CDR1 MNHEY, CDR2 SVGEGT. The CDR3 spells CASSPLGLADNEQFF. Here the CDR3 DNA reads TGTGCCAGCAGCCCCCTGGGACTAGCGGACAATGAGCAGTTCTTC.

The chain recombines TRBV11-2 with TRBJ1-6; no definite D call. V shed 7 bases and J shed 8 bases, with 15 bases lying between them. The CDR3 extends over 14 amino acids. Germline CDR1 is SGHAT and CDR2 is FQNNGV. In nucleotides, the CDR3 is TGTGCCAGCACGGACTACGTTAGGGATTCACCCCTCCACTTT. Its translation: CASTDYVRDSPLHF.

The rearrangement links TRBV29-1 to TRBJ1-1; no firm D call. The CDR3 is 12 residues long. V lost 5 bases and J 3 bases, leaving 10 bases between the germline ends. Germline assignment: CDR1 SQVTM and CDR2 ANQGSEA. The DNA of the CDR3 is TGCAGCGTTCTTAAGCTGGACACTGAAGCTTTCTTT. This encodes CSVLKLDTEAFF. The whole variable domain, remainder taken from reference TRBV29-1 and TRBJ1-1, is SAVISQKPSRDICQRGTSLTIQCQVDSQVTMMFWYRQQPGQSLTLIATANQGSEATYESGFVIDKFPISRPNLTFSTLTVSNMSPEDSSIYLCSVLKLDTEAFFGQGTRLTVV.

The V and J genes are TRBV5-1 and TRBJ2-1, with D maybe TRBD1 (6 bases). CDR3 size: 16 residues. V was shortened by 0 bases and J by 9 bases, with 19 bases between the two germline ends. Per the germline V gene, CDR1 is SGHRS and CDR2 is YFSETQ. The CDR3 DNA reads TGCGCCAGCAGCTTGGCCCCGGGACAAGTCTCCGGTGAGCAGTTCTTC. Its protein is CASSLAPGQVSGEQFF.

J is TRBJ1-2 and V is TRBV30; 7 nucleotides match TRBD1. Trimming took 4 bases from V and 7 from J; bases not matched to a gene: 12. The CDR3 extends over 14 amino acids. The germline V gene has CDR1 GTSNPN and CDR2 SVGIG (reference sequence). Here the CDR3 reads CAWTPNRGQGGYTF. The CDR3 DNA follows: TGTGCCTGGACCCCTAATAGGGGGCAGGGTGGCTACACCTTC.

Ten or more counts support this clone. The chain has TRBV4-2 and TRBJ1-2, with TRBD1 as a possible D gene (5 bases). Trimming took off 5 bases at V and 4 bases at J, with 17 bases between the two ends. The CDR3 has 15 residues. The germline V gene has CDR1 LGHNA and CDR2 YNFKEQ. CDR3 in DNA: TGTGCCAGCAGCGATGGGGTCGACAGCTTCTATGGCTACACCTTC. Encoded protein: CASSDGVDSFYGYTF.